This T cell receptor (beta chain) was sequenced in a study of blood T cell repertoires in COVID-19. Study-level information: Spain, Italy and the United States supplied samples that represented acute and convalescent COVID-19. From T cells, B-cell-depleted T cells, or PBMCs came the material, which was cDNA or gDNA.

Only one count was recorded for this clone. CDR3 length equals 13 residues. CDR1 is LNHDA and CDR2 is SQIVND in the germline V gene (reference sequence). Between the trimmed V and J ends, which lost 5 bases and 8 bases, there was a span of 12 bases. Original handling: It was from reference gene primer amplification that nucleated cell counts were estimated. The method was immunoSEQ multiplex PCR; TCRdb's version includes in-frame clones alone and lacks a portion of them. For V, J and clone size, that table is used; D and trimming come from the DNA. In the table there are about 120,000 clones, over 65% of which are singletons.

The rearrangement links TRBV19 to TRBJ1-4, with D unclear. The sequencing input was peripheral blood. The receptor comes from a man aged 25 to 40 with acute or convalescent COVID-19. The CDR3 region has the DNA TGTGCCAGTAGTGGCCCCGACAAGGAAAAACTGTTTTTT. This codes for CASSGPDKEKLFF.